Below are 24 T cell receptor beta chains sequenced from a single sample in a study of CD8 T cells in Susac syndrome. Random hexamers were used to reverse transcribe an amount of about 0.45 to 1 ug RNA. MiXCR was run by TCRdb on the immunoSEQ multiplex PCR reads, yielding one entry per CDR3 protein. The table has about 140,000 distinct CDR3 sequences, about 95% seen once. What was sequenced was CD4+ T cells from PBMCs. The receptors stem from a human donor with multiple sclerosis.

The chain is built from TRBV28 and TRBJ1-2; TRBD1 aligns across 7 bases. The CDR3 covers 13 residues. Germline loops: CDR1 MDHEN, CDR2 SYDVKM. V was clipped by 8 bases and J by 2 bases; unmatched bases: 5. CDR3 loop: CASVEGANYGYTF. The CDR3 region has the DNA TGTGCCAGCGTCGAGGGGGCGAACTATGGCTACACCTTC.

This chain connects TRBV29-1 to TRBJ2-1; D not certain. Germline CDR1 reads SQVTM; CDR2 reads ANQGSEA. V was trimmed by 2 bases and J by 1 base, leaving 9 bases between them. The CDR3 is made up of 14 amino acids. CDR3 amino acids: CSVERRISYNEQFF. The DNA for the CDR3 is TGCAGCGTTGAAAGACGGATTTCCTACAATGAGCAGTTCTTC.

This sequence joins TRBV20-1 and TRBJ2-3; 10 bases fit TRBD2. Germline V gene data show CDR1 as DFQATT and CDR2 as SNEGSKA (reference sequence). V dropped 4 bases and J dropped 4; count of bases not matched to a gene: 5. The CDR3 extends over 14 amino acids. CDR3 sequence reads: CSANERGGADTQYF. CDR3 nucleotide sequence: TGCAGTGCTAACGAGCGGGGGGGGGCAGATACGCAGTATTTT.

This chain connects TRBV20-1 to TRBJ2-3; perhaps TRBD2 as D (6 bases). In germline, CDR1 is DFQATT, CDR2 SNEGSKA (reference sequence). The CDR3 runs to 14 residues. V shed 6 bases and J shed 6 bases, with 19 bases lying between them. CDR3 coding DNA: TGCAGTGCCGCGGCGTTGGAGGGCCTGGATACGCAGTATTTT. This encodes CSAAALEGLDTQYF.

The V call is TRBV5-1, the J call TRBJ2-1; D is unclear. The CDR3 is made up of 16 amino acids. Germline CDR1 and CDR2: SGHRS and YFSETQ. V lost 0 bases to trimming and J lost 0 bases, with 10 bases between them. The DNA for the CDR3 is TGCGCCAGCAGCTTGGAGGGTGATAGCTCCTACAATGAGCAGTTCTTC. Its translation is CASSLEGDSSYNEQFF.

CDR3 nucleotides: TGTGCCAGCAGTCCTCCGGCTAGAGGGGTCAAGACCCAGTACTTC. It is translated as CASSPPARGVKTQYF. This chain connects TRBV27 to TRBJ2-5; D might be TRBD1 or TRBD2, each matching 5 bases. This CDR3 is 15 amino acids long. The germline V gene encodes CDR1 MNHEY and CDR2 SMNVEV (reference sequence). V was trimmed by 5 bases and J by 6 bases, leaving 19 bases between them.

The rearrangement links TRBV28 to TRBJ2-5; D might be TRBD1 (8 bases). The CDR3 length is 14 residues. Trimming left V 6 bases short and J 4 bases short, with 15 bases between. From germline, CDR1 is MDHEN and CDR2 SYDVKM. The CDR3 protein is CASSATGGAETQYF. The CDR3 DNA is TGTGCCAGCAGCGCTACAGGGGGGGCAGAGACCCAGTACTTC.

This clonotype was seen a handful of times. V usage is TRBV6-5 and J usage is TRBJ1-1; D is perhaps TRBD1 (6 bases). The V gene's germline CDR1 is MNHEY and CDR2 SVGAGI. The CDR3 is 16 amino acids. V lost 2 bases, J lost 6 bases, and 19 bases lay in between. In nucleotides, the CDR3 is TGTGCCAGCAGTTACACGCTGACAGGTCGGGTGGCTGAAGCTTTCTTT. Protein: CASSYTLTGRVAEAFF.

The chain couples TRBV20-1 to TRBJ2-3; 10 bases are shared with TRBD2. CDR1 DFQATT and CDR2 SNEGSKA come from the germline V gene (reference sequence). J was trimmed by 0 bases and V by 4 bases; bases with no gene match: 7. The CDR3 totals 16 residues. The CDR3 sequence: CSANLGLASSTDTQYF. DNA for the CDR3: TGCAGTGCTAACCTGGGACTAGCGAGTAGCACAGATACGCAGTATTTT.

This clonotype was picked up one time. CDR3 bases: TGTGCCAGCAGCGTAGCGGAGGGAAGTAGCCAGCCCCAGCATTTT. Its translation: CASSVAEGSSQPQHF. This rearrangement joins TRBV9 to TRBJ1-5; D is unresolved. The CDR3 has 15 residues. The germline gives CDR1 SGDLS, CDR2 YYNGEE. V was pared by 0 bases and J by 7 bases, with 14 bases between.

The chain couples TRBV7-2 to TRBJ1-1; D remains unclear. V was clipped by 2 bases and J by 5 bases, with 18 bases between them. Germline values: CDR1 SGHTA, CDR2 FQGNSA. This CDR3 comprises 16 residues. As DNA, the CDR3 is TGTGCCAGCAGCTTATACCCAGGTTGGGAACGGACTGAAGCTTTCTTT. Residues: CASSLYPGWERTEAFF.

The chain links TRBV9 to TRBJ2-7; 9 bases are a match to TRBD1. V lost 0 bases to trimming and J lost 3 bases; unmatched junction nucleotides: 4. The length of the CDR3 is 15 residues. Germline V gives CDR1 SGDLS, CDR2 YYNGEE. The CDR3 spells CASSVVEGQGYEQYF. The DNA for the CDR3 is TGTGCCAGCAGCGTAGTGGAGGGACAGGGCTACGAGCAGTACTTC.

The CDR3 loop reads CAISETGYNEQFF. DNA of the CDR3: TGTGCCATCAGTGAGACAGGGTACAATGAGCAGTTCTTC. This chain links TRBV10-3 with TRBJ2-1, with TRBD1 as a possible D gene (6 bases). This CDR3 is 13 amino acids long. Germline values: CDR1 ENHRY, CDR2 SYGVKD. Trimming shortened V by 2 bases and J by 4 bases, and 6 bases separated the two germline ends.

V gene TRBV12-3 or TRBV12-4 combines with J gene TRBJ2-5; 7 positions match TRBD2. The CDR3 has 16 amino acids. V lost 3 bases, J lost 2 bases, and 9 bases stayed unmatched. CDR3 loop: CASSFSGGVSQETQYF. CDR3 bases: TGTGCCAGCAGTTTTAGTGGGGGGGTTAGTCAAGAGACCCAGTACTTC.

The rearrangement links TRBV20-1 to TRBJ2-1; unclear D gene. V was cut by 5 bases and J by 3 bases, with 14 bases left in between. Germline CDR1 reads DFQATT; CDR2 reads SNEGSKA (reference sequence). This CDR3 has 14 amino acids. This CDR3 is CSAFSDGYYNEQFF. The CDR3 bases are TGCAGTGCTTTTAGTGACGGTTACTACAATGAGCAGTTCTTC.

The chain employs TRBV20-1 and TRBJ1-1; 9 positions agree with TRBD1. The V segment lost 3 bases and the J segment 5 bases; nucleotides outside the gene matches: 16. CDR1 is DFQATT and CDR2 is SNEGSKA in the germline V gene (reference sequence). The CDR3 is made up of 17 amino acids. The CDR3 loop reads CSARDRLGDRERTEAFF. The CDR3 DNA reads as TGCAGTGCTAGGGATAGGTTAGGGGACAGGGAGAGAACTGAAGCTTTCTTT.

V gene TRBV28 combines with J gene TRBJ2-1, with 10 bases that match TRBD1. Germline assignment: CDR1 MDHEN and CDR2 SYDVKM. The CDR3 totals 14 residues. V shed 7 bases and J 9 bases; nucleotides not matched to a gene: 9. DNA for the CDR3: TGTGCCAGCAAGCCCGGGACAGGGGCTTCTGAGCAGTTCTTC. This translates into CASKPGTGASEQFF.

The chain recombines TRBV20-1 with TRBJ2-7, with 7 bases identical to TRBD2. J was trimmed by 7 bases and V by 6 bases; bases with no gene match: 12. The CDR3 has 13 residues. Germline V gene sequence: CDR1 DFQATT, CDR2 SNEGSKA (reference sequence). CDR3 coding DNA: TGCAGTGCCCCCCCGCCCCACGGGGGGGAGCAGTACTTC. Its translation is CSAPPPHGGEQYF.

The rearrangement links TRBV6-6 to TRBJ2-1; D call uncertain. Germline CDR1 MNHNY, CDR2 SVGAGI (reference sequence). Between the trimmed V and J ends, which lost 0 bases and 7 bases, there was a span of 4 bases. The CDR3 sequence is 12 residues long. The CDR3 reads CASSYSGNEQFF. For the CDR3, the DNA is TGTGCCAGCAGTTACTCGGGGAATGAGCAGTTCTTC.

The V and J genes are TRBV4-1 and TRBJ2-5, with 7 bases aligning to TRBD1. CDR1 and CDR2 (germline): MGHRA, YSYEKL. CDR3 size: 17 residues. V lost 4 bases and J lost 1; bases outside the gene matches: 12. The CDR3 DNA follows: TGCGCCAGCAGCCGAAGCTTTTCGACAGGGACCCAAGAGACCCAGTACTTC. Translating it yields CASSRSFSTGTQETQYF.

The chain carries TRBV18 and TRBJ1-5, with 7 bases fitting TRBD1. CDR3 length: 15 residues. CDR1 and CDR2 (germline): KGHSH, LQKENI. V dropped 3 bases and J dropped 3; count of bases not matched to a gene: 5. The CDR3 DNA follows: TGTGCCAGCTCACCCGACAGGGTTGTCAATCAGCCCCAGCATTTT. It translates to CASSPDRVVNQPQHF.

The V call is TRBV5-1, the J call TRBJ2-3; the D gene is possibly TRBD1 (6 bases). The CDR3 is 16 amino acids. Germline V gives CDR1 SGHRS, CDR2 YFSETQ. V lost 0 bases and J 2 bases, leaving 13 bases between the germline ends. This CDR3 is CASSLGGTTATDTQYF. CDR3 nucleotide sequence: TGCGCCAGCAGCTTGGGGGGGACAACGGCCACAGATACGCAGTATTTT.

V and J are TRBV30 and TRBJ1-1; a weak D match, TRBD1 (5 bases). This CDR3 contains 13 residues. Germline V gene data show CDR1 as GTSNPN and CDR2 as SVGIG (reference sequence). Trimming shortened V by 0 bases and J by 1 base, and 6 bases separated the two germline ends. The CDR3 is CAWSVGTNTEAFF. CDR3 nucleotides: TGTGCCTGGAGTGTAGGGACGAACACTGAAGCTTTCTTT.

CDR3 protein: CASVRSGGSQETQYF. The CDR3 coding sequence is TGTGCCAGCGTTCGTAGCGGGGGGTCCCAAGAGACCCAGTACTTC. V and J are TRBV28 and TRBJ2-5; 10 bases are a match to TRBD2. Looked up from germline, CDR1 is MDHEN and CDR2 is SYDVKM. Trimming at V came to 8 bases and at J to 1 base, leaving 7 bases not matched to a gene. The CDR3 has 15 residues.